Sequencing of this TCR beta chain was carried out in a study of beta chain features in type 1 diabetes. The whole isolated RNA underwent reverse transcription, so sequencing captured expressed TCRB transcripts. Sequenced by immunoSEQ multiplex PCR; TCRdb stores in-frame clones only, minus some. This table holds about 15,000 clones, less than 60% found once. Germline V gene sequence: CDR1 SGHVS, CDR2 FNYEAQ. This CDR3 has 18 amino acids. V was cut by 1 base and J by 0 bases, with 16 bases left in between. Study-wide findings and caveats: A moderate, significant TCRB CDR3 shortening appeared in type 1 diabetes across four CD4+ subsets. Naive, central memory and regulatory TCRB repertoires appeared more similar among patients than healthy donors.

A remark on this clone: Its antigen is not known.

The sequenced sample consisted of stem cell memory CD4+ T cells from blood. The sequence was obtained from a woman younger than 35 in good health. The chain joins TRBV7-6 to TRBJ1-3; D might be TRBD1 (5 bases). The CDR3 reads CASSLGNRMQGSGNTIYF. DNA for the CDR3: TGTGCCAGCAGCTTAGGAAATAGGATGCAGGGCTCTGGAAACACCATATATTTT.